This TCR beta chain was retrieved from a study of T cell responses to AZD1222 COVID-19 vaccine. The study's findings and limits: Baseline serology detected seropositivity in only a handful of AZD1222 recipients. White British ancestry dominated among donors, who included more females, and clonal diversity was possibly underestimated. Spike-spanning, vaccine-associated CD4 TCRs were dominant at 160-218 and 743-854. Reportedly, nearly half of unique spike TCRs recognized epitopes outside B.1.351/B.1.1.7 mutations.

TCRdb keeps only in-frame clones here, not all; method: immunoSEQ multiplex PCR. The sample carries approximately 150,000 clones, roughly 92% recorded once. Note on this clone: The antigen remains unidentified.

This sequence was found in an adult in good health. The specimen was peripheral blood, collected on day 0 of AZD1222 vaccination.

Here the CDR3 DNA reads TGCGCCAGCAGCTTGGCGGCCAGGGTACCCCCCTACGAGCAGTACTTC. Its protein is CASSLAARVPPYEQYF. V and J are TRBV5-1 and TRBJ2-7; D is perhaps TRBD1 (5 bases). Germline CDR1 SGHRS, CDR2 YFSETQ. The CDR3 consists of 16 residues. Deletions cut 0 bases from V and 2 bases from J, with 15 bases between. Supplemented by reference TRBV5-1 and TRBJ2-7, the full variable domain reads KAGVTQTPRYLIKTRGQQVTLSCSPISGHRSVSWYQQTPGQGLQFLFEYFSETQRNKGNFPGRFSGRQFSNSRSEMNVSTLELGDSALYLCASSLAARVPPYEQYFGPGTRLTVT.